The present entry profiles one T cell receptor beta chain with its context. Antigen: not known. Produced via immunoSEQ multiplex PCR; TCRdb's table is partial and in-frame only. The data hold roughly 160,000 clones, with 88% observed a single time. The germline V gene has CDR1 MNHEY and CDR2 SMNVEV (reference sequence). The CDR3 is made up of 16 amino acids. The V and J ends lost 6 bases and 4 bases respectively, with 16 bases between them. Described time point: blood 4 weeks post-SBRT, at nephrectomy. The treatment denotes: 15 Gy SBRT to primary tumor, nephrectomy 4 weeks later. Nephrectomy followed 15 Gy stereotactic body radiation by 4 weeks. Blood was sampled at baseline, 2 weeks and 4 weeks after SBRT. The tumor was a clear cell renal cell carcinoma. The data were taken from a study of radiation and T cells in renal cell carcinoma. Study-wide points: Baseline intratumoral clonotype presence is unknown without pretreatment biopsies.

The V gene is TRBV27, the J gene TRBJ2-6, with a tentative D call TRBD1 (6 bases). The source material was blood, sampled from a patient whose treatment included radiotherapy and nephrectomy. The TCR sequence derives from a woman between 45 and 65 years old with renal cell carcinoma. The CDR3 DNA sequence: TGTGCCAGCAGCTTTATTACAGGGACAGGGGCCAACGTCCTGACTTTC. It specifies CASSFITGTGANVLTF. The full variable domain, completed using reference TRBV27 and TRBJ2-6, is EAQVTQNPRYLITVTGKKLTVTCSQNMNHEYMSWYRQDPGLGLRQIYYSMNVEVTDKGDVPEGYKVSRKEKRNFPLILESPSPNQTSLYFCASSFITGTGANVLTFGAGSRLTVL.